This T cell receptor beta chain was captured by sequencing in a study of blood T cells in healthy people across ages (dated by TCRdb to about 2015). Study-wide context: Template switching captured roughly one uniquely barcoded TCR beta cDNA molecule per two T cells in model experiments. To avoid experimental bias, donors of different ages were spread randomly across the sequencing lanes. Donors were grouped into four age groups: young (average 16 years), middle-aged (approximately 41), aged (around 56) and long-lived (roughly 80). To track age-related changes in TCR beta repertoire diversity, the study relied on deep sequencing normalized with unique cDNA molecular identifiers. Two additional independent replicas of 1 million unique cDNA reads from the same blood draw were analyzed for two donors (one aged 18 to 30 and one aged 80 or older).

Donors were around 37 systemically healthy Caucasian individuals from Russia aged roughly 6 to 90 years. Each donor gave 9 to 10 milliliters of peripheral blood, collected into EDTA-treated Vacutainer tubes. PBMCs were isolated by Ficoll-Paque density-gradient centrifugation, with at least 7 million obtained per sample. Total RNA was extracted from PBMCs with Trizol reagent, with at least 5 micrograms obtained per sample. Naive CD45RAhigh/CD27high T cell percentages were measured by flow cytometry on a PBMC aliquot from every donor. General study outcomes and caveats: Because donor CMV infection status was unknown, age-related changes in expanded clonotypes were potentially confounded. Compared with the aged group, the long-lived group had more naive CD4+ T cells, fewer expanded clones and increased TCR diversity, a pattern suggesting age selection. There was a strong correlation between observed TCR beta diversity and the percentage of naive T cells measured by flow cytometry. Bulk unsorted PBMC profiling prevented conclusive comparison of naive and antigen-experienced compartments. Estimates of total diversity based on one million sequenced T cells were considered lower bounds and underestimates. Observed TCR beta diversity per million T cells fell roughly linearly with age, and a significant reduction was already apparent by age roughly 40.

The CDR3 goes from the cysteine to the phenylalanine over 14 residues. The CDR3 DNA has 42 bases and is translated from base 1. In the germline V gene (reference sequence), CDR1 corresponds to SGHKS and CDR2 to YYEKEE. From V the trimming removes 3 bases and from J it removes 7 bases, while the gene matches leave 6 bases of the junction unaccounted for. Only a few counts were recorded for this clonotype. What this receptor recognizes is not known. The record has no base qualities; no much larger clone is one base away. Receptors were amplified or captured by 5' RACE. Sequencing relied on an Illumina HiSeq 2500. A second PCR of roughly 6 to 12 cycles was run with a J-beta primer mix and a sample-barcoded 5' primer. A template-switch 5' adaptor carrying 12 random nucleotides introduced a unique molecular identifier onto each TCR beta cDNA molecule. At least 2.5 million CDR3-containing paired-end reads were obtained from each sample. The Mint cDNA synthesis kit, primed by a TRBC-specific oligonucleotide, was used to synthesize first-strand cDNA from all RNA. All cDNA was treated with uracil-DNA glycosylase and then went through a first 18-cycle PCR with the universal primers M1SS and BC2_uni_R. Concerning the study's data processing: Each sample was normalized by randomly selecting 1 million high-quality reads, each carrying a distinct molecular identifier. Reads sharing molecular identifiers were discarded rather than binned into consensus sequences. CDR3 identification, clonotype clustering and error correction used MiTCR with a Q25 quality threshold and the strictest error-elimination algorithm. A nonparametric unseen species model with Euler transformation was used to estimate a lower bound on total TCR beta diversity. Through fastp at Q25 and MiXCR, TCRdb rebuilt clones from the public reads, retaining in-frame beta chains. All rows with the same CDR3 protein become a single entry with the most common DNA and genes. TCRdb, rather than the study authors, made the V and J calls. Present in this sample are 1.5 million to 2 million distinct CDR3 sequences, 40% to 55% of which were seen just once. Together, the top ten hold around 2.1% of the sample.

Sequencing was performed on blood. The receptor chain draws on TRBV5-5 and TRBJ2-1, with 8 central nucleotides matching TRBD2. The clonotype originates from a woman aged 35 to 49 in good health. The bases read TGTGCCAGCAGCTACCGGGAGGGTAGGAATGAGCAGTTCTTC. Translated, this is CASSYREGRNEQFF.